These 19 T cell receptor beta chains originate from one sample sequenced in a study of neurological immune-mediated disorders (dated by TCRdb to the late 2010s). Library generation was performed with 5' RACE. Sequenced using an Illumina HiSeq 2500. TCRdb reran the public reads through fastp at Q25 and MiXCR, keeping productive beta chains. Each record represents a unique CDR3 protein, reported with the most common genes and DNA among its rows. The sample table shows tens of thousands of distinct CDR3 sequences, and around 15% are seen once. The top ten clonotypes cover 15% of the sample. The sample taken for sequencing was PBMCs. These receptors came from a female donor with HTLV-1-associated myelopathy (HAM/TSP).

Ten or more counts support this clonotype. This chain joins TRBV20-1 and TRBJ2-4, with D perhaps TRBD1 (6 bases). The CDR3 length is 12 residues. V lost 3 bases and J 10 bases, leaving 13 bases between the germline ends. Germline CDR1 and CDR2: DFQATT and SNEGSKA (reference sequence). CDR3 in DNA: TGCAGTGCTAGGGGGGACAAAATTATTCAGTACTTC. As protein: CSARGDKIIQYF.

This clonotype was recorded at least ten times. The chain uses TRBV15 and TRBJ2-3, with 8 nucleotides matching TRBD2. J gave up 3 bases and V 5 bases, and 7 bases lay outside the gene matches. CDR1 LNHNV and CDR2 YYDKDF come from the germline V gene (reference sequence). The CDR3 loop spans 15 amino acids. The CDR3 DNA sequence: TGTGCCACCAGCCGGGGGGGAGTTGAGACAGATACGCAGTATTTT. Encoded protein: CATSRGGVETDTQYF.

By sample share, this clonotype is medium-sized. The chain links TRBV28 to TRBJ2-7, with 8 bases that match TRBD1. CDR3 length: 14 amino acids. Germline CDR1 is MDHEN and CDR2 is SYDVKM. With V trimmed by 7 bases and J by 0 bases, 5 bases remained unmatched. CDR3 region: CASNEQGGSYEQYF. The CDR3 DNA reads as TGTGCCAGCAACGAACAGGGGGGCTCCTACGAGCAGTACTTC.

This clonotype was counted ten times or more. One end of the junction does not line up with germline, which may come from a read error. The chain carries TRBV3-1 and TRBJ2-3; 12 bases fit TRBD2. CDR3 size: 18 residues. CDR1 and CDR2 from the germline V gene are LGHDT and YNNKEL (reference sequence). CDR3 bases: TGTGCCAGCAGCAAAGAGGGACTAGCGGGTTCGGGGGATGATACGCAGTATTTT. Translation gives CASSKEGLAGSGDDTQYF.

This clonotype was seen at least ten times. Possible read error: a much larger clone is one base away. The chain is built from TRBV6-5 and TRBJ2-3; D could derive from TRBD1 or TRBD2 (5 bases each). Germline CDR1 is MNHEY and CDR2 is SVGAGI. With 5 bases removed from V and 2 bases from J, the gap between germline ends came to 20 bases. The CDR3 runs 17 residues. CDR3 sequence reads: CASSGRPGIGDTDTQYF. Here the CDR3 DNA reads TGTGCCAGCAGTGGCAGACCAGGGATCGGGGACACAGATACGCAGTATTTT.

This clonotype was counted at least ten times. The chain joins TRBV20-1 to TRBJ1-4; perhaps TRBD1 as D (6 bases). This CDR3 is 14 amino acids long. The germline V gene encodes CDR1 DFQATT and CDR2 SNEGSKA (reference sequence). V was clipped by 6 bases and J by 2 bases, with 13 bases between them. The CDR3 DNA reads as TGCAGTGCCCGGAGAGGGGGGACTAATGAAAAACTGTTTTTT. Protein: CSARRGGTNEKLFF.

This clonotype showed up just once. A much larger clone lies one base from this, so it may be a read error. The chain has TRBV7-2 and TRBJ2-5; no definite D call. There are 13 residues in the CDR3. Germline V lookup: CDR1 SGHTA, CDR2 FQGNSA. The CDR3 DNA reads TGTGCCAGCAGCTCGCCCCCACAAGAGACCCAGTCCTTC. Translated: CASSSPPQETQSF. The whole variable domain, remainder taken from reference TRBV7-2 and TRBJ2-5, is GAGVSQSPSNKVTEKGKDVELRCDPISGHTALYWYRQSLGQGLEFLIYFQGNSAPDKSGLPSDRFSAERTGGSVSTLTIQRTQQEDSAVYLCASSSPPQETQSFGPGTRLLVL.

The table lists this clonotype with many counts. The chain links TRBV6-5 to TRBJ1-5, with D perhaps matching TRBD1 (6 bases). The V and J ends lost 2 bases and 5 bases respectively, with 7 bases between them. The CDR3 is 13 amino acids. Looked up from germline, CDR1 is MNHEY and CDR2 is SVGAGI. CDR3 in amino acids: CASSYRQDQPQHF. The CDR3 bases are TGTGCCAGCAGTTACCGACAGGATCAGCCCCAGCATTTT.

The J gene is TRBJ2-1, the V gene TRBV20-1; no firm D call. V was trimmed by 3 bases and J by 0 bases, leaving 12 bases between them. The germline V gene has CDR1 DFQATT and CDR2 SNEGSKA (reference sequence). The CDR3 is made up of 15 amino acids. The CDR3 DNA sequence: TGCAGTGCTAGTTTAGCAATGAGCTCCTACAATGAGCAGTTCTTC. It yields the protein CSASLAMSSYNEQFF.

This clonotype has ten or more counts. This chain joins TRBV3-1 and TRBJ2-7; the match to TRBD2 covers 13 bases. Germline CDR1 LGHDT, CDR2 YNNKEL (reference sequence). The CDR3 loop spans 15 amino acids. The junction had 12 bases not matched to a gene; V was cut back by 4 bases and J by 12 bases. DNA of the CDR3: TGTGCCAGCAGCCGGAGACTAGCGGGAGGAGATGGTCGGTACTTC. This translates into CASSRRLAGGDGRYF.

This clonotype has at least ten counts. V and J are TRBV5-1 and TRBJ2-3, with D tentatively TRBD1 (6 bases). Trimming left V 2 bases short and J 2 bases short, with 15 bases between. Germline-derived CDR1 and CDR2 are SGHRS and YFSETQ. The CDR3 sequence is 16 residues long. This chain's CDR3 is CASSFSGDMNTDTQYF. The CDR3 bases are TGCGCCAGCAGCTTTTCAGGGGACATGAACACAGATACGCAGTATTTT.

By share, this clonotype counts as medium-sized (0.01 to 0.1%). The CDR3 nucleotides read TGTGCCAGCAGTGATGGTCAGCGGGGGGGCCGATTGAACACCGGGGAGCTGTTTTTT. It translates to CASSDGQRGGRLNTGELFF. V gene TRBV2 combines with J gene TRBJ2-2; 10 positions match TRBD2. The V gene end was trimmed by 3 bases and the J gene end by 1 base; junction bases not matched to a gene: 11. The length of the CDR3 is 19 residues. Germline V CDR1 and CDR2: SNHLY, FYNNEI. Together with reference TRBV2 and TRBJ2-2, the CDR3 gives the full variable domain: EPEVTQTPSHQVTQMGQEVILRCVPISNHLYFYWYRQILGQKVEFLVSFYNNEISEKSEIFDDQFSVERPDGSNFTLKIRSTKLEDSAMYFCASSDGQRGGRLNTGELFFGEGSRLTVL.

In its sample, this clonotype was seen many times. The chain employs TRBV20-1 and TRBJ2-3; tentative D call: TRBD1 (5 bases). This CDR3 has 16 residues. CDR1 DFQATT and CDR2 SNEGSKA come from the germline V gene (reference sequence). Trimming shortened V by 5 bases and J by 4 bases, and 22 bases separated the two germline ends. CDR3 sequence: CSALRQGVWASDTQYF. In DNA form, the CDR3 reads TGCAGTGCTCTCCGTCAGGGTGTCTGGGCCTCAGATACGCAGTATTTT.

In this sample, this clonotype turned up many times. V usage is TRBV5-6 and J usage is TRBJ2-3, with D hard to call. The CDR3 contains 12 residues. Trimming pared 4 bases from V and 0 bases from J, leaving 3 bases between. Germline CDR1 reads SGHDT; CDR2 reads YYEEEE. CDR3 residues: CASSGSTDTQYF. The CDR3 DNA reads TGTGCCAGCAGCGGGAGCACAGATACGCAGTATTTT.

This clonotype was detected ten times or more. In DNA form, the CDR3 reads TGTGCCACCGGGTCTCCCGGGGAGCTGTTTTTT. This codes for CATGSPGELFF. The chain is built from TRBV14 and TRBJ2-2; D gene ambiguous. Germline CDR1 reads SGHDN; CDR2 reads FVKESK. The CDR3 contains 11 residues. V dropped 10 bases and J dropped 6 bases, with 9 bases sitting between them.

The table lists this clonotype with many counts. V is TRBV6-6 and J is TRBJ1-1; D ambiguous. The CDR3 runs 11 residues. Trimming stripped 8 bases from V and 3 bases from J, with 7 bases between. Germline CDR1 reads MNHNY; CDR2 reads SVGAGI (reference sequence). Here the CDR3 reads CASVRYTEAFF. The CDR3 nucleotides read TGTGCCAGCGTTCGATACACTGAAGCTTTCTTT.

This clonotype was recorded many times. This rearrangement joins TRBV5-1 to TRBJ2-5, with D perhaps matching TRBD1 (6 bases). The germline gives CDR1 SGHRS, CDR2 YFSETQ. The CDR3 consists of 16 residues. V lost 0 bases, J lost 5 bases, and 17 bases lay in between. CDR3 loop: CASSLEAGVVGETQYF. The CDR3, as DNA: TGCGCCAGCAGCTTGGAGGCAGGGGTCGTGGGTGAGACCCAGTACTTC.

This clonotype was detected many times. The CDR3 loop reads CASSLTGGYNSPLHF. CDR3 nucleotide sequence: TGTGCCAGCAGTTTAACAGGGGGCTATAATTCACCCCTCCACTTT. The chain carries TRBV12-3 or TRBV12-4 and TRBJ1-6, with 8 nucleotides matching TRBD1. CDR3 length equals 15 residues. With V trimmed by 2 bases and J by 3 bases, 0 bases remained unmatched.

This clonotype was detected ten times or more. The V call is TRBV27, the J call TRBJ1-1; D is unresolved. V dropped 2 bases and J dropped 7 bases, with 20 bases sitting between them. Germline V lookup: CDR1 MNHEY, CDR2 SMNVEV (reference sequence). The CDR3 spans 16 residues. CDR3 bases: TGTGCCAGCAGTTTAAATTGGCCGACGGCCGTGGATGAAGCTTTCTTT. Protein product: CASSLNWPTAVDEAFF.